This TCR beta chain was recovered during a study of blood T cell repertoires in COVID-19. Study as a whole: The origin of the acute and convalescent COVID-19 samples was the United States, Italy and Spain. PBMCs, B-cell-depleted T cells, or T cells provided the cDNA or gDNA that made up the material.

The CDR3 runs to 17 residues. In germline, CDR1 is LGHDT, CDR2 YNNKEL (reference sequence). Unmatched junction bases numbered 5, after V lost 0 bases and J lost 0 bases. In the authors' methods: Researchers report that nucleated cell counts were estimated from reference gene primer amplification. Some clones are missing from TCRdb's copy, which holds only in-frame ones; the method was immunoSEQ multiplex PCR. For V, J and clone size, that table is used; D and trimming come from the DNA. The sample includes tens of thousands of clones, around 80% of them seen just once. The sequencing sample was made of peripheral blood. This TCR came from an elderly woman with acute or convalescent COVID-19. The chain uses TRBV3-1 (or the pseudogene TRBV3-2) and TRBJ2-4; the match to TRBD2 covers 7 bases. The CDR3 loop is CASSQEGTNLAKNIQYF. The CDR3 bases are TGTGCCAGCAGCCAAGAGGGGACTAACTTAGCCAAAAACATTCAGTACTTC.